The 6 T cell receptor beta chains below were found in one sample sequenced in a study of Tregs in tolerant kidney transplant recipients. The antigens of these receptors remain unknown. After 6 to 7 days with irradiated graft donor PBMCs, CFSE-labeled recipient PBMCs were FACS-sorted. TCRdb's copy holds only in-frame clones and misses some; the assay was immunoSEQ multiplex PCR. The top ten clones hold 5% to 7.5% of a sample with thousands of clones, about 32% of them seen once. Sequencing was performed on CD8+ T cells from blood cultured with allogeneic cells, taken before the transplant. Source of these receptors: a human patient who received a combined kidney and bone marrow transplant.

The chain joins TRBV7-9 to TRBJ2-3; 12 bases agree with TRBD2. Germline trimming cut 4 bases from V and 3 bases from J; bases unmatched to any gene: 5. Germline CDR1 and CDR2: SEHNR and FQNEAQ (reference sequence). The CDR3 covers 16 residues. CDR3 region: CASSYPTSGGTDTQYF. The DNA of the CDR3 is TGTGCCAGCAGCTATCCGACTAGCGGGGGAACAGATACGCAGTATTTT.

The rearrangement links TRBV6-6 to TRBJ1-1; D is perhaps TRBD1 (5 bases). Germline V gene lookup returns CDR1 MNHNY and CDR2 SVGAGI (reference sequence). V shed 0 bases and J shed 6 bases, with 11 bases lying between them. The CDR3 is 14 residues long. This chain's CDR3 is CASSYSRQPSEAFF. The CDR3 DNA reads as TGTGCCAGCAGTTACTCCCGACAGCCCTCTGAAGCTTTCTTT.

This clone has a handful of counts. V is TRBV11-3 and J is TRBJ1-1; possible D gene TRBD1, 5 bases. The CDR3 extends over 19 amino acids. The V end lost 1 base, the J end lost 4 bases, and 25 bases lay between the germline ends. From germline, CDR1 is SGHNT and CDR2 YENEEA. CDR3 sequence reads: CASSLALSYQVRAVTEAFF. CDR3 nucleotides: TGTGCCAGCAGCTTAGCGCTGTCTTATCAGGTCAGGGCGGTCACTGAAGCTTTCTTT.

The rearrangement uses TRBV11-3 and TRBJ2-4; D perhaps matches TRBD2 (5 bases). The CDR3 length is 15 residues. Germline V gene lookup returns CDR1 SGHNT and CDR2 YENEEA. Trimming took 5 bases from V and 1 from J, leaving 12 bases between them. The CDR3 sequence is CASSPTRGAKNIQYF. DNA for the CDR3: TGTGCCAGCAGCCCCACTCGAGGGGCCAAAAACATTCAGTACTTC. The full variable domain, its missing parts supplied by reference TRBV11-3 and TRBJ2-4, is EAGVVQSPRYKIIEKKQPVAFWCNPISGHNTLYWYLQNLGQGPELLIRYENEEAVDDSQLPKDRFSAERLKGVDSTLKIQPAELGDSAVYLCASSPTRGAKNIQYFGAGTRLSVL.

The rearrangement links TRBV7-2 to TRBJ1-2; D gene ambiguous. The CDR3 consists of 11 residues. The V end was cut by 5 bases, the J end by 7 bases, with 8 bases between. Germline CDR1 reads SGHTA; CDR2 reads FQGNSA. CDR3 in DNA: TGTGCCAGCAGCGACACAGTTGGCTACACCTTC. This sequence encodes CASSDTVGYTF.

The sample holds a few counts of this clone. This chain links TRBV27 with TRBJ2-1, with 10 bases fitting TRBD2. The germline V gene has CDR1 MNHEY and CDR2 SMNVEV (reference sequence). The CDR3 sequence is 17 residues long. Losses at the gene ends were 5 bases for V and 4 bases for J; bases not matched to a gene: 11. DNA of the CDR3: TGTGCCAGCAGTCCACTCACCACTAGCGGGGTATACAATGAGCAGTTCTTC. It translates to CASSPLTTSGVYNEQFF.